The rows below give T cell receptor beta chains drawn from one sample of a study of blood T cell repertoires in COVID-19. TCRdb keeps only in-frame clones here, not all; method: immunoSEQ multiplex PCR. The sample has some 140,000 clones, approximately 79% seen once; the top ten hold 2.4%. The sequenced material came from PBMCs or T cells enriched from blood (not recorded which). The origin of the receptors is a man in his forties with acute COVID-19. The CDR3 runs from the conserved cysteine through the conserved F or W. Fields, in order: CDR3 length, V gene, clone size, D gene, J gene, CDR3 DNA, CDR3 protein. D genes are given only for firm matches. Clone size, where shown, is once, few, many, or a class for clones that have expanded.

14	TRBV29-1	.	.	TRBJ2-3	TGCAGCGGTTCGGGTCAGGAGGGCACAGATACGCAGTATTTT	CSGSGQEGTDTQYF
17	TRBV19	.	TRBD1	TRBJ1-2	TGTGCCAGTACCTCGAGGGACAGGAGTTTAGCTAACTATGGCTACACCTTC	CASTSRDRSLANYGYTF
15	TRBV7-9	.	.	TRBJ1-1	TGTGCCAGCAGCCCCTCCGGGGGACTAAACACTGAAGCTTTCTTT	CASSPSGGLNTEAFF
15	TRBV14	.	.	TRBJ2-2	TGTGCCAGCAGCCAAGTCGGAGGGGTCACCGGGGAGCTGTTTTTT	CASSQVGGVTGELFF
16	TRBV21-1	.	.	TRBJ2-1	TGTGCCAGCAGCACCGCTCCGGAGGGAGAGCCCTCCGAGCAGTTCTTC	CASSTAPEGEPSEQFF
15	TRBV5-8	.	TRBD1	TRBJ2-5	TGTGCCAGCAGCTTGGGGGACAGGGTTCAAGAGACCCAGTACTTC	CASSLGDRVQETQYF
15	TRBV7-2	.	.	TRBJ1-3	TGTGCCAGCAGCTTAGGCTTCGCCTCTGAGAACACCATATATTTT	CASSLGFASENTIYF
15	TRBV18	.	TRBD1	TRBJ1-6	TGTGCCAGCTCACCAAGAGGGGGCTCGGATTCACCCCTCCACTTT	CASSPRGGSDSPLHF
15	TRBV11-2	few	TRBD2	TRBJ2-7	TGTGCCAGCAGCCCTACCCGGGGGGGCCCATACGAGCAGTACTTC	CASSPTRGGPYEQYF
17	TRBV5-8	.	TRBD2	TRBJ2-3	TGTGCCAGCAGCTATCGACTAGCGGGAGGGCACGGAGATACGCAGTATTTT	CASSYRLAGGHGDTQYF
12	TRBV11-2	.	.	TRBJ1-2	TGTGCCAGCAGCTTACGGGGCTATGGCTACACCTTC	CASSLRGYGYTF
15	TRBV19	once	.	TRBJ2-7	TGTGCCAGTAGCATCTGGCCGGACAAGATTCCCGAGCAGTACTTC	CASSIWPDKIPEQYF
15	TRBV18	.	TRBD1	TRBJ1-1	TGTGCCAGCTCACCACTGGCAGGGGGGAACACTGAAGCTTTCTTT	CASSPLAGGNTEAFF
13	TRBV10-1	.	.	TRBJ1-1	TGCGCCAGCAGTGAGTCGCAACAGGGTGAAGCTTTCTTT	CASSESQQGEAFF
15	TRBV2	.	TRBD1	TRBJ1-1	TGTGCCAGCAGTTTACAGGGGGCAGGGAACACTGAAGCTTTCTTT	CASSLQGAGNTEAFF
17	TRBV4-1	.	.	TRBJ1-1	TGCGCCAGCAGCCTCATAGGGGATCCCCTCATGAACACTGAAGCTTTCTTT	CASSLIGDPLMNTEAFF
14	TRBV7-9	.	TRBD1	TRBJ1-6	TGTGCCAGCAGCTTCCGGGACAGGGTTTCACCCCTCCACTTT	CASSFRDRVSPLHF
13	TRBV7-3	.	.	TRBJ2-2	TGTGCCAGCAGCTTTAGAAACACCGGGGAGCTGTTTTTT	CASSFRNTGELFF
15	TRBV7-6	few	TRBD1	TRBJ2-7	TGTGCCAGCAGTTCCCAGACAGGGAGAAACTACGAGCAGTACTTC	CASSSQTGRNYEQYF
14	TRBV28	.	.	TRBJ1-5	TGTGCCAGCAATGCTGACAGTAGCAATCAGCCCCAGCATTTT	CASNADSSNQPQHF
13	TRBV24-1	.	.	TRBJ1-2	TGTGCCACCAGTGATACTCCTACCTATGGCTACACCTTC	CATSDTPTYGYTF
13	TRBV18	.	.	TRBJ1-5	TGTGCCAGCTCACACCGCAGGGATCAGCCCCAGCATTTT	CASSHRRDQPQHF
16	TRBV6-1	.	TRBD1	TRBJ2-1	TGTGCCAGCAGTGTCTCAGGGACAGGGGGCTTCAATGAGCAGTTCTTC	CASSVSGTGGFNEQFF
13	TRBV6-1	.	.	TRBJ1-1	TGTGCCAGCAGTGAAGCTCACAGTACTGAAGCTTTCTTT	CASSEAHSTEAFF
13	TRBV19	.	.	TRBJ2-3	TGTGCCAGTAGTTCCCGTCAGGGAGATACGCAGTATTTT	CASSSRQGDTQYF
13	TRBV11-3	.	TRBD2	TRBJ2-2	TGTGCCAGCGGGCGGGGGGTCACCGGGGAGCTGTTTTTT	CASGRGVTGELFF
15	TRBV3-1/TRBV3-2	.	.	TRBJ1-2	TGTGCCAGCAGCCAAGGAGGAGACAGGAACTATGGCTACACCTTC	CASSQGGDRNYGYTF
13	TRBV5-6	.	TRBD1	TRBJ1-2	TGTGCCAGCAGCAGGGACAGGGGAGATGGCTACACCTTC	CASSRDRGDGYTF
13	TRBV3-1/TRBV3-2	.	TRBD2	TRBJ2-1	TGTGCCAGCAGCCAAAGCGGGGGCAATGAGCAGTTCTTC	CASSQSGGNEQFF